This TCR beta chain was identified during a study of blood T cells in healthy people across ages (dated by TCRdb to between 2014 and 2017). Concerning the study at large: In model experiments, template switching captured roughly one uniquely barcoded TCR beta cDNA molecule for every two T cells. Using deep sequencing normalized with unique cDNA molecular identifiers, the study measured how TCR beta repertoire diversity changes with age. The donors were divided into four age groups: young (average about 16 years), middle-aged (approximately 42), aged (roughly 60) and long-lived (approximately 74). Donors of different ages were randomly distributed across sequencing lanes to avoid experimental bias. The study analyzed two additional independent replicas of 1 million unique cDNA reads from the same blood draw for two donors, one aged 18 to 29 and one aged 80 or older.

For CDR1 and CDR2, the germline V gene lists MNHEY and SVGAGI. From the cysteine up to the phenylalanine, the CDR3 has a length of 14 residues. Only the CDR3 region is kept as DNA, spanning 42 bases read in frame from base 1. V sheds 6 bases and J sheds 2 bases, leaving 14 bases between their ends. As concerns this clonotype: Its antigen specificity is not known. Qualities for individual bases were not recorded, and no much larger clone is one base off.

The library was produced with 5' RACE. The listed sequencing device is Illumina HiSeq 2500. A second PCR of roughly 6 to 12 cycles was performed with a sample-barcoded 5' primer and a J-beta primer mix. Each TCR beta cDNA molecule received a unique molecular identifier from a template-switch 5' adaptor carrying 12 random nucleotides. Each sample yielded at least 3 million CDR3-containing paired-end reads. First-strand cDNA synthesis was performed from all RNA using the Mint cDNA synthesis kit, with priming by a TRBC-specific oligonucleotide. Following uracil-DNA glycosylase treatment, a first 18-cycle PCR with universal primers M1SS and BC2_uni_R was performed on all cDNA. As for the authors' bioinformatics: Normalization of each sample was performed by random selection of 1 million high-quality reads, each carrying a distinct molecular identifier. Instead of being binned into consensus sequences, reads that shared molecular identifiers were thrown out. CDR3 identification, clonotype clustering and error correction used MiTCR with a Q25 quality threshold and the strictest error-elimination algorithm. A nonparametric unseen species model with Euler transformation was used to estimate a lower bound on total TCR beta diversity. The public reads were reprocessed in TCRdb via fastp at Q25 and MiXCR, keeping in-frame beta chains. For every CDR3 protein sequence, its rows merge into one entry that carries the most common genes and DNA. None of the V and J calls come from the authors' own analysis; TCRdb made them. In all, the sample holds hundreds of thousands of distinct CDR3 sequences, and about 42% of those were seen once. 15% to 20% of the sample is held by the ten biggest clonotypes.

The paper's findings and limits, for the study overall: Bulk unsorted PBMC profiling prevented conclusive comparison of naive and antigen-experienced compartments. Compared with the aged group, the long-lived group had more naive CD4+ T cells, fewer expanded clones and increased TCR diversity, suggesting age selection. Estimates of total diversity based on one million sequenced T cells were considered lower bounds and underestimates. Observed TCR beta diversity correlated strongly with the percentage of naive T cells measured by flow cytometry. Because the CMV infection status of the donors was unknown, age-related changes in expanded clonotypes may potentially have been confounded. Observed TCR beta diversity per million T cells fell roughly linearly with age, and a significant reduction was already apparent by age about 36.

Donors were a few dozen systemically healthy Caucasian individuals from Russia aged roughly 6 to 90 years. About 9.8 milliliters of peripheral blood were drawn from each donor into EDTA-treated Vacutainer tubes. Ficoll-Paque density-gradient centrifugation was used to isolate PBMCs, with at least 7 million per sample. Trizol reagent was used to extract total RNA from PBMCs, with at least 5.5 micrograms per sample. The percentages of naive CD45RAhigh/CD27high T cells were determined by flow cytometry on a PBMC aliquot from every donor. The receptor was isolated from a man at least 80 years old in good health. Sequencing used blood. Here the chain combines TRBV6-5 and TRBJ2-7; the best D guess is TRBD2, with 7 bases matching. The CDR3 loop reads CASRGGGSPYEQYF. The nucleotide sequence reads as follows: TGTGCCAGCAGGGGGGGCGGGAGCCCCTACGAGCAGTACTTC.